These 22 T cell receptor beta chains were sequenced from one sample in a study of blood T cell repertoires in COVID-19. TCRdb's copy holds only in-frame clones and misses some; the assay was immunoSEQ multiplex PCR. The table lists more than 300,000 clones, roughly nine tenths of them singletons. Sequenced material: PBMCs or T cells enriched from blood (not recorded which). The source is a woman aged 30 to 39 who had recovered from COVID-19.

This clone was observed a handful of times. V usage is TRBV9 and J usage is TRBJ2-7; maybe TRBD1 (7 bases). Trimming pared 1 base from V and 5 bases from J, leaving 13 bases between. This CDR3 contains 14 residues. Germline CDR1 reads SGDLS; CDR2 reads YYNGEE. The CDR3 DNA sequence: TGTGCCAGCAGCGTAACTCAGGGGGGACACGAGCAGTACTTC. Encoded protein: CASSVTQGGHEQYF.

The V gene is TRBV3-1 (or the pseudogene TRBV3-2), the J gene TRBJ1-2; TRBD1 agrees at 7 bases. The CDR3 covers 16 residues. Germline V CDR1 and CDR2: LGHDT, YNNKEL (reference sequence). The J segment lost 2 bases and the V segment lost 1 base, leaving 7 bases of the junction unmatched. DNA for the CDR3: TGTGCCAGCAGCCAAGTAGGACAGGCGGTGAACTATGGCTACACCTTC. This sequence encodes CASSQVGQAVNYGYTF.

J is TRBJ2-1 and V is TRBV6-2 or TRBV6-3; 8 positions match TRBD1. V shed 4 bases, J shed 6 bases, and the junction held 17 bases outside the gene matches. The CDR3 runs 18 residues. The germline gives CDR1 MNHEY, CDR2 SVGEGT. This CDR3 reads CASSSESTGEGYGNEQFF. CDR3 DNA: TGTGCCAGCAGTTCCGAATCGACAGGGGAAGGTTATGGCAATGAGCAGTTCTTC.

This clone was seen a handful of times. CDR3 bases: TGTGCCCTTGGGGGCTTTGATGGCTACACCTTC. It codes for CALGGFDGYTF. The genes are TRBV30 and TRBJ1-2, with TRBD1 as a possible D gene (6 bases). Trimming cost V 8 bases and J 6 bases, with 13 bases left between them. CDR1 and CDR2 from the germline V gene are GTSNPN and SVGIG (reference sequence). This CDR3 comprises 11 residues.

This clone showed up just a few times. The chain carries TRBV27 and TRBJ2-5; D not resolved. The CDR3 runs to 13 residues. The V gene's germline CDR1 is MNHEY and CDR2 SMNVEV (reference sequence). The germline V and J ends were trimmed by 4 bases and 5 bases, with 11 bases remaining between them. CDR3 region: CASSYGWRETQYF. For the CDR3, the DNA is TGTGCCAGCAGTTACGGGTGGCGGGAGACCCAGTACTTC.

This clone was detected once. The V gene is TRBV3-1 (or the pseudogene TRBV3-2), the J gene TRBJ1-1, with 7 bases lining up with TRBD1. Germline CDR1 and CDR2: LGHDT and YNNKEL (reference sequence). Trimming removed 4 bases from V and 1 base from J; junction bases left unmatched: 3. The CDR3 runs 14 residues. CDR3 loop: CASSRDRENTEAFF. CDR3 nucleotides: TGTGCCAGCAGCCGAGACAGGGAGAACACTGAAGCTTTCTTT.

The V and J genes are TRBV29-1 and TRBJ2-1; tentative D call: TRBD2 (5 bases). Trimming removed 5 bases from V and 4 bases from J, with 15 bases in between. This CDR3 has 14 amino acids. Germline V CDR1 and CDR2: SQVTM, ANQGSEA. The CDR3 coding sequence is TGCAGCGTTATTTGGGATGCGGGTTACAATGAGCAGTTCTTC. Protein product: CSVIWDAGYNEQFF.

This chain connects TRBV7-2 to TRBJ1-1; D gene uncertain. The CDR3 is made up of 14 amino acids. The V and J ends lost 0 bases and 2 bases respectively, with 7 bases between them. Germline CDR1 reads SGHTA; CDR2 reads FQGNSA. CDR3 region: CASSLANLNTEAFF. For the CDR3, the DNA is TGTGCCAGCAGCTTAGCCAACTTAAACACTGAAGCTTTCTTT.

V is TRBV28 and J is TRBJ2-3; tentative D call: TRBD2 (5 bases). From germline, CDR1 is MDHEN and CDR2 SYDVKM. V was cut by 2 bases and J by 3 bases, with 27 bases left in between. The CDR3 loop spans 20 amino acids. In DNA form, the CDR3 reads TGTGCCAGCAGTTTACCCCGACTCGGACTCGGCGTAGTGGATACAGATACGCAGTATTTT. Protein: CASSLPRLGLGVVDTDTQYF.

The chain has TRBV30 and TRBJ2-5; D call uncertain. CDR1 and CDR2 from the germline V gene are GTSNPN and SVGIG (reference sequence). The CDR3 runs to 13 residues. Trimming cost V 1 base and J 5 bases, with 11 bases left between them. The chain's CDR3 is CAWSATGSETQYF. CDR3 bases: TGTGCCTGGAGTGCCACCGGTTCGGAGACCCAGTACTTC.

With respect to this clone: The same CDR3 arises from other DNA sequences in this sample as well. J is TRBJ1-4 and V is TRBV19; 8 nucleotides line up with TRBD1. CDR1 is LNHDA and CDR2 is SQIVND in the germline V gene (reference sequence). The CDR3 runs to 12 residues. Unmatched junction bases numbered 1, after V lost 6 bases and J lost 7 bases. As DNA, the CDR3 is TGTGCCAGTAGAGACAGGGGTGAAAAACTGTTTTTT. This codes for CASRDRGEKLFF.

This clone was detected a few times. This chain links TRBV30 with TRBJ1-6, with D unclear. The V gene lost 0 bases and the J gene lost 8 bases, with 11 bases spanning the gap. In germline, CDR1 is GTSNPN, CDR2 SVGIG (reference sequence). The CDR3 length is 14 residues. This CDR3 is CAWSVRGFHSPLHF. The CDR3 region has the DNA TGTGCCTGGAGTGTACGAGGGTTCCATTCACCCCTCCACTTT. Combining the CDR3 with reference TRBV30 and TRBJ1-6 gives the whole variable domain SQTIHQWPATLVQPVGSPLSLECTVEGTSNPNLYWYRQAAGRGLQLLFYSVGIGQISSEVPQNLSASRPQDRQFILSSKKLLLSDSGFYLCAWSVRGFHSPLHFGNGTRLTVT.

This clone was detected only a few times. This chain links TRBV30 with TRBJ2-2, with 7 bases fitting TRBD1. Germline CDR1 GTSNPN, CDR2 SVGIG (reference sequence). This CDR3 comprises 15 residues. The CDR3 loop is CGYLLGTVRTGELFF. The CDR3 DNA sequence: TGTGGCTACCTGCTGGGGACAGTTCGAACCGGGGAGCTGTTTTTT.

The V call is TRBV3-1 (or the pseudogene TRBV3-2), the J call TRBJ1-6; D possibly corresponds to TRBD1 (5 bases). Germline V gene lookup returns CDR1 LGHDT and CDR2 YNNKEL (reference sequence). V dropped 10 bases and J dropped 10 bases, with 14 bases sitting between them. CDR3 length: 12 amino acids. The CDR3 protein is CATRQRSSPLHF. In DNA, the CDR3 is TGTGCCACTCGACAGCGCTCCTCACCCCTCCACTTT.

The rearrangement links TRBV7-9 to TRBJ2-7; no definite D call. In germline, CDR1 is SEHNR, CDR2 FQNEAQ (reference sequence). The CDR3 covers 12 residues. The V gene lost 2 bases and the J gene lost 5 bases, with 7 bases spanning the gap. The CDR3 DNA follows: TGTGCCAGCAGCTTATCCCGGGACGAGCAGTACTTC. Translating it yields CASSLSRDEQYF.

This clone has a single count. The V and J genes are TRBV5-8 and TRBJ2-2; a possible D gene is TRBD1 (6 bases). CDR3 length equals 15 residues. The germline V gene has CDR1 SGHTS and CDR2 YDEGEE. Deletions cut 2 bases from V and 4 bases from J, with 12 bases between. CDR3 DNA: TGTGCCAGCAGCTTAACAGGGATAGGCACCGGGGAGCTGTTTTTT. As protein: CASSLTGIGTGELFF.

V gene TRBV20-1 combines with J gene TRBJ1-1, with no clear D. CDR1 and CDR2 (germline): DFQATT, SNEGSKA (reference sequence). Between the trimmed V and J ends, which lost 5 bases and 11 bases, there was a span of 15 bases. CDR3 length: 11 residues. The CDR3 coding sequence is TGCAGTGCTCGATTGGCGCTCGGGGCTTTCTTT. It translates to CSARLALGAFF.

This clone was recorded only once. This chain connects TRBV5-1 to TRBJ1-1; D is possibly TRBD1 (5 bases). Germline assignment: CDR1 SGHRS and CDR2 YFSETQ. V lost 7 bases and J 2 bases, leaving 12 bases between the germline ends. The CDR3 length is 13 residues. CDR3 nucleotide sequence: TGCGCCAGCGGGGGGACCGAAAACACTGAAGCTTTCTTT. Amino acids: CASGGTENTEAFF.

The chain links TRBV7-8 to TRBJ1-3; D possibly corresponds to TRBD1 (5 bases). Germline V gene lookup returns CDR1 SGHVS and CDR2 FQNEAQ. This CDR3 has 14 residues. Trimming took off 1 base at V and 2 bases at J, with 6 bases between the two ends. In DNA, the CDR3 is TGTGCCAGCAGCTTAGGGGGGGCTGGAAACACCATATATTTT. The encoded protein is CASSLGGAGNTIYF.

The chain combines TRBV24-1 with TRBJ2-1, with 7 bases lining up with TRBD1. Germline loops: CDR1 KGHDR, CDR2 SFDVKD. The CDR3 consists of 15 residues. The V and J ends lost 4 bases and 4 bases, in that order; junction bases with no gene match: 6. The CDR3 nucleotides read TGTGCCACCAGTGAACGTGGCAGGGGGTACAATGAGCAGTTCTTC. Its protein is CATSERGRGYNEQFF.

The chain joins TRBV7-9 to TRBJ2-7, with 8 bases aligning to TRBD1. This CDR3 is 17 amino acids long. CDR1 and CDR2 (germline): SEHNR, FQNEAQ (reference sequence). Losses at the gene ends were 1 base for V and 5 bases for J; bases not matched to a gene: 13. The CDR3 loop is CASSLVGSDRAGHEQYF. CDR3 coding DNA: TGTGCCAGCAGCTTAGTTGGGTCGGACAGGGCGGGTCACGAGCAGTACTTC.

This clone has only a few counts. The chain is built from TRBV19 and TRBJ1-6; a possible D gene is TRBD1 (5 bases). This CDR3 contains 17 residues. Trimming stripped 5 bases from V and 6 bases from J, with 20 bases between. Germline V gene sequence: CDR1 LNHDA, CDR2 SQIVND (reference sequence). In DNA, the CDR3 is TGTGCCAGTAGTCCTAGGACAACGCCGTATAGTAATTCACCCCTCCACTTT. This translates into CASSPRTTPYSNSPLHF.